Each of the 22 T cell receptor beta chains below was sequenced from the same sample in a study of control samples from healthy donors and cancer patients. Clones were read by immunoSEQ multiplex PCR, and TCRdb kept only the in-frame ones, dropping some. The profile shows some 71,000 clones, about 90% of them singletons. Sequenced sample: PBMCs. The source of these receptors is a man between 60 and 75 years old with lung cancer.

The J gene is TRBJ2-3, the V gene TRBV12-3 or TRBV12-4, with 10 positions matching TRBD2. V lost 7 bases to trimming and J lost 7 bases; unmatched junction nucleotides: 5. CDR3 length equals 13 residues. CDR3 amino acids: CASTGTSANTQYF. Here the CDR3 DNA reads TGTGCCAGCACCGGGACTAGCGCGAATACGCAGTATTTT.

The chain has TRBV29-1 and TRBJ1-1, with D perhaps matching TRBD1 (6 bases). With 6 bases removed from V and 8 bases from J, the gap between germline ends came to 13 bases. The CDR3 is made up of 11 amino acids. Germline V gene data show CDR1 as SQVTM and CDR2 as ANQGSEA. CDR3 nucleotides: TGCAGCGTGGTCAGGGGACGGGAAGCTTTCTTT. Its translation is CSVVRGREAFF.

The V and J genes are TRBV11-3 and TRBJ2-6, with unresolved D. The CDR3 sequence is 15 residues long. Germline V lookup: CDR1 SGHNT, CDR2 YENEEA. Trimming pared 2 bases from V and 0 bases from J, leaving 5 bases between. The CDR3 coding sequence is TGTGCCAGCAGCTTATATCGCTCTGGGGCCAACGTCCTGACTTTC. This translates into CASSLYRSGANVLTF.

The chain carries TRBV5-8 and TRBJ2-5, with D tentatively TRBD2 (6 bases). V was clipped by 2 bases and J by 5 bases, with 16 bases between them. CDR3 length: 15 amino acids. Germline CDR1 and CDR2: SGHTS and YDEGEE. In DNA form, the CDR3 reads TGTGCCAGCAGCTTAGCCGGGACTCCCAGGGAGACCCAGTACTTC. As protein: CASSLAGTPRETQYF.

CDR3 loop: CASSIQPNTEAFF. The CDR3 nucleotides read TGCGCCAGCAGCATACAGCCAAACACTGAAGCTTTCTTT. The genes are TRBV5-1 and TRBJ1-1, with D unclear. Germline V gene sequence: CDR1 SGHRS, CDR2 YFSETQ. This CDR3 spans 13 amino acids. Trimming stripped 4 bases from V and 2 bases from J, with 9 bases between.

This sequence joins TRBV24-1 and TRBJ2-3; 10 positions agree with TRBD1. V shed 1 base and J 0 bases; nucleotides not matched to a gene: 3. In germline, CDR1 is KGHDR, CDR2 SFDVKD. The CDR3 is 17 residues long. Here the CDR3 reads CATSDFGTGASTDTQYF. CDR3 bases: TGTGCCACCAGTGATTTTGGGACAGGGGCTAGCACAGATACGCAGTATTTT.

The V gene is TRBV5-1, the J gene TRBJ2-3, with D uncertain. The CDR3 spans 17 residues. Germline loops: CDR1 SGHRS, CDR2 YFSETQ. V was trimmed by 1 base and J by 0 bases, leaving 15 bases between them. CDR3 sequence (DNA): TGCGCCAGCAGCTTGCTGGTTACGGATACTAGCACAGATACGCAGTATTTT. Amino acid sequence: CASSLLVTDTSTDTQYF.

This chain joins TRBV2 and TRBJ1-5, with D tentatively TRBD1 (5 bases). The CDR3 loop spans 13 amino acids. V lost 3 bases and J lost 7, with 10 bases in between. Per the germline V gene, CDR1 is SNHLY and CDR2 is FYNNEI. The CDR3 loop is CASSDGQGQPQHF. Written as DNA, the CDR3 is TGTGCCAGCAGTGACGGACAAGGCCAGCCCCAGCATTTT.

The chain is built from TRBV6-6 and TRBJ1-1; D gene unclear. This CDR3 spans 12 amino acids. The V gene lost 7 bases and the J gene lost 7 bases, with 13 bases spanning the gap. Germline CDR1 MNHNY, CDR2 SVGAGI (reference sequence). The CDR3 spells CASTTVWGEAFF. In DNA, the CDR3 is TGTGCCAGCACTACCGTGTGGGGTGAAGCTTTCTTT.

The sample holds a few counts of this clone. J is TRBJ1-4 and V is TRBV5-1, with TRBD1 identical over 8 bases. V was pared by 4 bases and J by 0 bases, with 8 bases of the junction left unmatched. The germline gives CDR1 SGHRS, CDR2 YFSETQ. This CDR3 region has 17 residues. CDR3 sequence reads: CASSPGQGITTNEKLFF. The CDR3 DNA sequence: TGCGCCAGCAGCCCTGGACAGGGAATAACAACTAATGAAAAACTGTTTTTT. Looking up the rest from reference TRBV5-1 and TRBJ1-4 gives the full variable domain: KAGVTQTPRYLIKTRGQQVTLSCSPISGHRSVSWYQQTPGQGLQFLFEYFSETQRNKGNFPGRFSGRQFSNSRSEMNVSTLELGDSALYLCASSPGQGITTNEKLFFGSGTQLSVL.

The genes are TRBV18 and TRBJ2-7; 9 bases line up with TRBD1. With 0 bases clipped from V and 5 bases from J, the junction kept 2 bases outside the gene matches. The germline V gene encodes CDR1 KGHSH and CDR2 LQKENI. CDR3 length equals 14 residues. Here the CDR3 DNA reads TGTGCCAGCTCACCACCGGGACAGGGCGACGAGCAGTACTTC. It specifies CASSPPGQGDEQYF.

The rearrangement joins TRBV4-1 to TRBJ2-3; perhaps TRBD1 as D (6 bases). Trimming cost V 3 bases and J 1 base, with 11 bases left between them. The CDR3 spans 15 residues. CDR1 MGHRA and CDR2 YSYEKL come from the germline V gene. The CDR3 is CASSQPDSRTDTQYF. The CDR3 DNA is TGCGCCAGCAGCCAGCCGGACAGTCGCACAGATACGCAGTATTTT.

The chain employs TRBV30 and TRBJ1-5; tentative D call: TRBD1 (5 bases). Germline lookup yields CDR1 GTSNPN and CDR2 SVGIG (reference sequence). This CDR3 region has 15 residues. Trimming took off 1 base at V and 4 bases at J, with 14 bases between the two ends. CDR3 region: CAWSAPGRFNQPQHF. As DNA, the CDR3 is TGTGCCTGGAGTGCCCCGGGACGGTTTAATCAGCCCCAGCATTTT.

CDR3 region: CASSGLLGADTGELFF. CDR3 in DNA: TGCGCCAGCAGTGGCCTTTTGGGGGCGGACACCGGGGAGCTGTTTTTT. The chain uses TRBV10-1 and TRBJ2-2; D may be TRBD1 (6 bases). The germline gives CDR1 WNHNN, CDR2 SYGVQD (reference sequence). The V end was cut by 4 bases, the J end by 3 bases, with 15 bases between. CDR3 size: 16 residues.

This chain connects TRBV12-3 or TRBV12-4 to TRBJ2-4; possible D gene TRBD1, 6 bases. Trimming left V 3 bases short and J 7 bases short, with 10 bases between. This CDR3 is 13 amino acids long. Written as DNA, the CDR3 is TGTGCCAGCAGTTTTGGGGGCTTGAACATTCAGTACTTC. Protein sequence: CASSFGGLNIQYF.

This chain connects TRBV2 to TRBJ2-1; 11 bases agree with TRBD1. The CDR3 has 15 amino acids. Germline lookup yields CDR1 SNHLY and CDR2 FYNNEI. Unmatched junction bases numbered 9, after V lost 6 bases and J lost 8 bases. CDR3 loop: CASRESGTGGDEQFF. The CDR3 nucleotides are TGTGCCAGCAGGGAGTCCGGGACAGGGGGTGATGAGCAGTTCTTC.

The CDR3 reads CASSIASLGLGNEQFF. The CDR3 bases are TGTGCCAGTAGTATAGCTAGCCTGGGTTTAGGCAATGAGCAGTTCTTC. The chain recombines TRBV19 with TRBJ2-1; TRBD2 might be the D (5 bases). CDR3 size: 16 residues. From germline, CDR1 is LNHDA and CDR2 SQIVND (reference sequence). The V end was cut by 1 base, the J end by 6 bases, with 16 bases between.

In this sample, this clone turned up once. The genes are TRBV5-8 and TRBJ1-5; D remains ambiguous. The V gene lost 1 base and the J gene lost 0 bases, with 2 bases spanning the gap. The CDR3 runs 13 residues. The germline V gene encodes CDR1 SGHTS and CDR2 YDEGEE. The CDR3 DNA reads as TGTGCCAGCAGCTTGAATAGCAATCAGCCCCAGCATTTT. It specifies CASSLNSNQPQHF.

The chain employs TRBV12-3 or TRBV12-4 and TRBJ1-1; TRBD1 aligns across 7 bases. The CDR3 is made up of 13 amino acids. Trimming cost V 10 bases and J 0 bases; bases outside gene matches: 5. CDR3 loop: CATDRVMNTEAFF. CDR3 bases: TGTGCCACTGACAGGGTTATGAACACTGAAGCTTTCTTT.

The chain is built from TRBV18 and TRBJ1-5; D is uncertain. V was clipped by 3 bases and J by 0 bases, with 9 bases between them. From germline, CDR1 is KGHSH and CDR2 LQKENI. This CDR3 is built from 15 residues. CDR3 sequence reads: CASSPGRISNQPQHF. The DNA for the CDR3 is TGTGCCAGCTCACCTGGACGGATTAGCAATCAGCCCCAGCATTTT.

The chain joins TRBV5-1 to TRBJ2-2; 7 positions agree with TRBD1. V lost 2 bases and J lost 3; bases outside the gene matches: 7. Looked up from germline, CDR1 is SGHRS and CDR2 is YFSETQ. The CDR3 sequence is 16 residues long. The CDR3 protein is CASSFLRTGDTGELFF. The CDR3 DNA follows: TGCGCCAGCAGCTTCCTAAGGACAGGAGACACCGGGGAGCTGTTTTTT.

The rearrangement uses TRBV10-2 and TRBJ1-5; D is unclear. CDR3 length equals 14 residues. Between the trimmed V and J ends, which lost 8 bases and 0 bases, there was a span of 11 bases. CDR1 and CDR2 (germline): WSHSY, SAAADI. In DNA form, the CDR3 reads TGCGCCAGCGGCATTAATAATAGCAATCAGCCCCAGCATTTT. Encoded protein: CASGINNSNQPQHF.